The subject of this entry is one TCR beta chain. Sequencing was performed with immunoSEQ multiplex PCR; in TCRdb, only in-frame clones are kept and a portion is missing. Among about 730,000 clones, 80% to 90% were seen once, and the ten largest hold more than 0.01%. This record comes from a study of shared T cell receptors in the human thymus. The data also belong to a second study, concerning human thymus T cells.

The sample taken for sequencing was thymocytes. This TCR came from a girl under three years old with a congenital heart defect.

Here the CDR3 reads CASSYRDRVEQYF. The CDR3 DNA reads TGCGCCAGCAGCTACCGGGACAGGGTGGAGCAGTACTTC. The chain has TRBV5-1 and TRBJ2-7, with 9 bases identical to TRBD1. J was trimmed by 7 bases and V by 3 bases; bases with no gene match: 5. This CDR3 has 13 amino acids. Germline V gene sequence: CDR1 SGHRS, CDR2 YFSETQ.